The rows below give T cell receptor beta chains drawn from one sample of a study of Graves' ophthalmopathy and Graves' hyperthyroidism. TCRdb redid the calling of the multiplex PCR reads with MiXCR, one entry per CDR3 protein. The top ten clones hold approximately 9.8% of a sample with roughly 480,000 distinct CDR3 sequences, about an eighth of them seen once. Material for sequencing was blood. The receptor source for this set is a woman aged 30 to 39 with Graves' ophthalmopathy. The CDR3 runs from the conserved cysteine through the conserved F or W. The D gene is left open where the match is weak. Clone size is not always given. Where it is, it says once, few, many or a class for expanded clones.

j_gene,v_gene,d_gene,abundance,CDR3nt,CDR3aa
TRBJ1-2,TRBV20-1,.,many,TGCAGTGCTAGAGATGGGGCAGGGGACTATGGCTACACCTTC,CSARDGAGDYGYTF
TRBJ1-5,TRBV6-1,.,many,TGTGCCAGCAGTGAGTTTATTTGGGAGGGGGTTAGGCCCCAGCATTTT,CASSEFIWEGVRPQHF
TRBJ2-2,TRBV6-5,TRBD2,.,TGTGCCAGCAGTTACTCCATAGCGGGGGGAAACACCGGGGAGCTGTTTTTT,CASSYSIAGGNTGELFF
TRBJ2-5,TRBV6-5,TRBD2,many,TGTGCCAGCAGTTACGTCGGGGGGGCTGACGAGACCCAGTACTTC,CASSYVGGADETQYF
TRBJ1-5,TRBV6-1,.,many,TGTGCCAGCAAGGGGCAGGGAATGGGCAATCAGCCCCAGCATTTT,CASKGQGMGNQPQHF
TRBJ2-2,TRBV7-3,.,many,TGTGCCAGCAGCTTACCAGGGGCGCAGGACACCGGGGAGCTGTTTTTT,CASSLPGAQDTGELFF
TRBJ1-5,TRBV6-1,TRBD1,many,TGTGCCACCAGTGTGGTACAGGGGGAGCAGCCCCAGCATTTT,CATSVVQGEQPQHF
TRBJ2-4,TRBV28,.,many,TGTGCCAGCAGTCTCACAGGGCTAGCCAAAAACATTAAGTACTTC,CASSLTGLAKNIKYF
TRBJ2-2,TRBV6-4,TRBD2,many,TGTGCCAGCAGTAGCGGGAGCACCGGGGAGCTGTTTTTT,CASSSGSTGELFF
TRBJ1-5,TRBV20-1,.,many,TGCAGTGCTAGAGATCAGGTCAGGGCCCCGGGTCAGCCCCAGCATTTT,CSARDQVRAPGQPQHF
TRBJ1-6,TRBV6-1,TRBD1,many,TGTGCCAGCAGTGCCACAGGGGGCTACTATAATTCACCCCTCCACTTT,CASSATGGYYNSPLHF
TRBJ2-4,TRBV20-1,.,many,TGCAGTGCTTCGGGCTGGGATACCCTAGCCAAAAACATTCAGTACTTC,CSASGWDTLAKNIQYF
TRBJ1-2,TRBV6-2/TRBV6-3,TRBD1,many,TGTGCCAGCATCGCATCGGGACAGATCTATGGCTACACCTTC,CASIASGQIYGYTF
TRBJ1-2,TRBV28,.,many,TGTGCCAGCAGCCCTGGTACAAAAGCCGCTGGCTACACCTTC,CASSPGTKAAGYTF
TRBJ1-5,TRBV28,.,many,TGTGCCAGCAGTTTAGCGCCCTTTGGGGTTCGCAATCAGCCCCAGCATTTT,CASSLAPFGVRNQPQHF
TRBJ1-6,TRBV2,.,many,TGTGCCAGCAGTGAAGCGGCCGGGGGTGTTCGTTCACCCCTCCACTTT,CASSEAAGGVRSPLHF
TRBJ2-4,TRBV15,.,many,TGTGCCACCAGCCGAGGACTGATAAACATTCAGTACTTC,CATSRGLINIQYF
TRBJ2-4,TRBV5-5,TRBD1,.,TGTGCCAGCAGCTGGCTGACGGGACAGCCAAACATTAAGTACTTC,CASSWLTGQPNIKYF
TRBJ2-7,TRBV28,.,once,TGCGCCAGCAGCCCAGGGGGAGGAATCTCCTACGAGCAGTACTTC,CASSPGGGISYEQYF
TRBJ2-7,TRBV27,TRBD2,many,TGTGCCAGCAGTATCTCCGGGACTAGCGGGAACTACGAGCAGTACTTC,CASSISGTSGNYEQYF
TRBJ2-5,TRBV4-3,TRBD1,.,TGCGCCAGCAGCCAAGAACCCGTGCGGACAGGGCAAGAGACCCAGTACTTC,CASSQEPVRTGQETQYF
TRBJ1-1,TRBV24-1,.,few,TGTGCCACCAGTGATTCCAGGGCTCAAACTGAAGCTTTCTTT,CATSDSRAQTEAFF
TRBJ2-5,TRBV7-2,.,many,TGTGCCAGCAGCCTTAGGGGGTCCAGGGAAGAGACCCAGTACTTC,CASSLRGSREETQYF
TRBJ2-2,TRBV2,.,many,TGTGCCAGCCTAACAGCTACCGGGGAGCTGTTTTTT,CASLTATGELFF
TRBJ2-2,TRBV2,.,.,TGTGCCAGCAGTGACGCATTAACCGGGGAGCTGTTTTTT,CASSDALTGELFF
TRBJ2-5,TRBV24-1,.,few,TGTGCCACCAGTGAGTCCGGGATAAGACAAGAGACCCAGTACTTC,CATSESGIRQETQYF
TRBJ1-1,TRBV9,TRBD1,many,TGTGCCAGCAGCCCCCCGACAGGGGCCTTAGGGTCTGAAGCTTTCTTT,CASSPPTGALGSEAFF
TRBJ1-1,TRBV6-1,.,many,TGTGCCAGCGCTCCTAGGGCCGCGAACACTGAAGCTTTCTTT,CASAPRAANTEAFF
TRBJ1-5,TRBV6-2/TRBV6-3,.,many,TGTGTCAGCAGTTCTATAATACATCAGCCCCAGCATTTT,CVSSSIIHQPQHF
TRBJ2-5,TRBV6-2/TRBV6-3,.,many,TGTGCCAGCAGTTACCTTCGGGAGACCCAGTACTTC,CASSYLRETQYF
TRBJ2-5,TRBV6-5,.,few,TGTGCCAGCAGTTACTCAGGCCGGGGGACTCGCCAAGAGACCCAGTACTTC,CASSYSGRGTRQETQYF
TRBJ2-6,TRBV4-1,.,many,TGCGCCAGCAGCCAAGATCTACCCCCTGGGGCCAACGTCCTGACTTTC,CASSQDLPPGANVLTF
TRBJ1-2,TRBV28,.,many,TGTGCCAGCAGTGATTATGGCTACACCTTC,CASSDYGYTF
TRBJ1-1,TRBV4-1,.,.,TGCGCCAGCAGCCAAGGGGACGTCGACACTGAAGCTTTCTTT,CASSQGDVDTEAFF
TRBJ2-7,TRBV7-9,.,few,TGTGCCAGCACCGCCCCTGCGGGGTTCTCCTACGAGCAGTACTTC,CASTAPAGFSYEQYF
TRBJ2-7,TRBV6-5,.,many,TGTGCCAGCAGTTGGCTCGACGAGCAGTACTTC,CASSWLDEQYF
TRBJ1-1,TRBV28,.,many,TGTGCCAGCAGTTTATCCTGGAACACTGAAGCTTTCTTT,CASSLSWNTEAFF